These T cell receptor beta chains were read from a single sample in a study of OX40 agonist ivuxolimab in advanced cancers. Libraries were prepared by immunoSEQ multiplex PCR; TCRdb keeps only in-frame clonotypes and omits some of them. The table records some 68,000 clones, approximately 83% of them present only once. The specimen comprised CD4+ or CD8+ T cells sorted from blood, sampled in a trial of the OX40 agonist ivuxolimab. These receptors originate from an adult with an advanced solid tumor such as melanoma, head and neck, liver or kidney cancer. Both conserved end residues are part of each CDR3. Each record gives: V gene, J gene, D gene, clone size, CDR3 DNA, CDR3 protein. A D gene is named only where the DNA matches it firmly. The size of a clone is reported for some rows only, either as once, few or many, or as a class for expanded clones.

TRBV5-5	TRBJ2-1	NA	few	TGTGCCAGCAGCTTGGAACGGGCGGCCTACAATGAGCAGTTCTTC	CASSLERAAYNEQFF
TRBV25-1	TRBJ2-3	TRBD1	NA	TGTGCCAGTAGTGCGGGGACAGGCCCGAGGGAAACAGATACGCAGTATTTT	CASSAGTGPRETDTQYF
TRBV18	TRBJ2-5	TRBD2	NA	TGTGCCAGCTCACCACCGGCCCGATTGGCGGGGGGCGACGTATCGCTATTGTCGGAGACCCAGTACTTC	CASSPPARLAGGDVSLLSETQYF
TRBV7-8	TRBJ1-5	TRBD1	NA	TGTGCCAGCAGCTTAGAAGCGGGGACAGCTAATCAGCCCCAGCATTTT	CASSLEAGTANQPQHF
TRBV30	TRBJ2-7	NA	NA	TGTGCCTGGAGGCAGGGAACCTACGAGCAGTACTTC	CAWRQGTYEQYF
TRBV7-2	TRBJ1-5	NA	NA	TGTGCCAGCAGCCAGGTAACAGGGCCGGGGCAGCCCCAGCATTTT	CASSQVTGPGQPQHF
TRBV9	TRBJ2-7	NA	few	TGTGCCAGCAGCGTAGGAGGTGGGGGCCCCTACGAGCAGTACTTC	CASSVGGGGPYEQYF
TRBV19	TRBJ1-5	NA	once	TGTGCCAGTAGGTTATATAGCAATCAGCCCCAGCATTTT	CASRLYSNQPQHF
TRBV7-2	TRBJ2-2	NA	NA	TGTGCCAGCAGCTTGGGGGGACCCACCGGGGAGCTGTTTTTT	CASSLGGPTGELFF
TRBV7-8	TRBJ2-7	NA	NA	TGTGCCAGCAGCTTAACCTACGAGCAGTACTTC	CASSLTYEQYF
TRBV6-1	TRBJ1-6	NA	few	TGTGCCAGCAAGGGGGTTCCAGTGAGGTCACCCCTCCACTTT	CASKGVPVRSPLHF
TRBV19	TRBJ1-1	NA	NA	TGTGCCAGTAGTAAGACCCAACACCTTGAAGCTTTCTTT	CASSKTQHLEAFF
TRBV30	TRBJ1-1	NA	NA	TGTGCCTGGGGGGGGATGCCCCCTATGAACACTGAAGCTTTCTTT	CAWGGMPPMNTEAFF
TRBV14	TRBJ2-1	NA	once	TGTGCCAGCAGCCAAGTGGGGGAGGGGGACCTGCAGTTCTTC	CASSQVGEGDLQFF
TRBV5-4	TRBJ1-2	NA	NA	TGTGCCAGCAGCTCCATACAGGGAGGCTATGGCTACACCTTC	CASSSIQGGYGYTF
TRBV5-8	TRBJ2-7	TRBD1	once	TGTGCCAGCAGCTTGACAGGGGGCCGAGAGCAGTACTTC	CASSLTGGREQYF
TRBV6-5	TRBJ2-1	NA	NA	TGTGCCAGCAGTAGGGGACCCCAAGCTTTTGAGCAGTTCTTC	CASSRGPQAFEQFF
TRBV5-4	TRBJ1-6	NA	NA	TGTGCCAGCAGCGTGGACAATTCACCCCTCCACTTT	CASSVDNSPLHF
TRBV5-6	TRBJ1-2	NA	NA	TGTGCCAGCAGCTCACCTGGAGGGGGGCGGCTCCACACCTTC	CASSSPGGGRLHTF
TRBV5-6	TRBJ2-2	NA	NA	TGTGCCAGCAGCTTGGAAGTTACGAACACCGGGGAGCTGTTTTTT	CASSLEVTNTGELFF
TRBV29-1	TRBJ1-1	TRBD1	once	TGCAGCGCCCAGACAGGGGGAAGCACTGAAGCTTTCTTT	CSAQTGGSTEAFF
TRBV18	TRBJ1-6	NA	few	TGTGCCAGCTCACAGGACGACAGCCTGGGTTCACCCCTCCACTTT	CASSQDDSLGSPLHF
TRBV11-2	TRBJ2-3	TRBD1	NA	TGTGCCAGCAGCCTCGTAGGTCAGGGGGCGAGCACAGATACGCAGTATTTT	CASSLVGQGASTDTQYF
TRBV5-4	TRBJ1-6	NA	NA	TGTGCCAGCAGCTTGGAAACCTCCCGCTCCTATAATTCACCCCTCCACTTT	CASSLETSRSYNSPLHF
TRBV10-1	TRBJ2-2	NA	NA	TGCGCCAGCAGTGTTTCCTTAGGAGGCGGGGAGCTGTTTTTT	CASSVSLGGGELFF
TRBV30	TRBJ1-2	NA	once	TGTGCCTGGAATGAACAATCCTTTAACTATGGCTACACCTTC	CAWNEQSFNYGYTF
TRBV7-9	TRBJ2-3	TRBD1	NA	TGTGCCAGCAGCACCGGGACAGGGCGGGAAGATACGCAGTATTTT	CASSTGTGREDTQYF
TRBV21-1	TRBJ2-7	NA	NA	TGTGCCAGCAGCTTTTTAAGGCGGGGGGTTACCCACGAGCAGTACTTC	CASSFLRRGVTHEQYF
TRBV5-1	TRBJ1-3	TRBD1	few	TGCGCCAGCAGCTCCGGGACAGGTGTATCTGGAAACACCATATATTTT	CASSSGTGVSGNTIYF
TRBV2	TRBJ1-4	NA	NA	TGTGCCAGCATAAGGGGTCAAAGTGAAAAACTGTTTTTT	CASIRGQSEKLFF
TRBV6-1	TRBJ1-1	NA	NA	TGTGCCAGCAGTGCGGGGGCTTGGACTGAAGCTTTCTTT	CASSAGAWTEAFF
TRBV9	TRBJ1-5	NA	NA	TGTGCCAGCAGCCCTGGGGTCCTATATAGCAATCAGCCCCAGCATTTT	CASSPGVLYSNQPQHF
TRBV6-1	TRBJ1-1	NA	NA	TGTGCCAGCAGGAACCGGATTACTGAAGCTTTCTTT	CASRNRITEAFF
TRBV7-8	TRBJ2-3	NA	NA	TGTGCCAGCAGCAAACTTCCAGCGGCGAACTGGGGCCTCACAGATACGCAGTATTTT	CASSKLPAANWGLTDTQYF
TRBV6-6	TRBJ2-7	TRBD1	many	TGTGCCAGCCGCGTGGGACAGGGGGTTTACGAGCAGTACTTC	CASRVGQGVYEQYF
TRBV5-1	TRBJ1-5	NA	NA	TGCGCCAGCAGCTTGGGGACGTCGAATAGCAATCAGCCCCAGCATTTT	CASSLGTSNSNQPQHF
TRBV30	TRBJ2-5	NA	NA	TGTGCCTGGAGTTTTGAATACCAAGAGACCCAGTACTTC	CAWSFEYQETQYF
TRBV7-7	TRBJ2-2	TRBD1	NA	TGTGCCAGCAGCTTAGAGGGGGCGGGTTCCGGGGAGCTGTTTTTT	CASSLEGAGSGELFF
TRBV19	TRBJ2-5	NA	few	TGTGCCAGTAGTCCTTACGTGGGGCCCAGAGAGACCCAGTACTTC	CASSPYVGPRETQYF
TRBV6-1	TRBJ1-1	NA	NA	TGTGCCAGCAGTGAACGGGGAGGGTTAATGAACACTGAAGCTTTCTTT	CASSERGGLMNTEAFF